This T cell receptor (beta chain) appears in the sequencing data of a study of molecular identifiers for immune sequencing clone quantification. Study-wide findings and caveats: Clone sizes that are highly expanded could be underestimated when identical TCR molecules share a barcode. Amid fewer than 1.3 million naive cells, spiked Jurkat TCR RNA from one cell was reportedly still detectable.

Each CDR3 protein is one row after TCRdb ran MiXCR on the PCR reads. This sample has hundreds of thousands of distinct CDR3 sequences, with about 25% found just once. The CDR3 consists of 12 residues. Germline loops: CDR1 SNHLY, CDR2 FYNNEI. The germline V and J ends were trimmed by 8 bases and 5 bases, with 10 bases remaining between them. In this sample, this clonotype turned up many times. Its antigen is currently unknown. Libraries used roughly 18,000 to 1,100,000 sorted naive CD8 T cells and 10%, 30% or 50% RNA input. A CD8+CD4-CCR7+CD45RA+ gate was used to sort naive CD8 T cells. Sequencing input: naive CD8+ T cells from blood, with Jurkat cell RNA spiked in. This sample's subset: FACS-sorted CD8+CD4-CCR7+CD45RA+ naive T cells. The rearrangement joins TRBV2 to TRBJ2-4; no reliable D call. This receptor was identified in a human donor in good health. Some libraries in this study had Jurkat cell RNA spiked in. The CDR3 sequence is CASHPGQNIQYF. For the CDR3, the DNA is TGTGCCAGCCACCCGGGTCAAAACATTCAGTACTTC.